The 19 T cell receptor beta chains below all came from one sample that was sequenced in a study of T cell responses to AZD1222 COVID-19 vaccine. Assay: immunoSEQ multiplex PCR; the TCRdb copy retains only in-frame clones and omits some. The table shows around 150,000 clones, with 90% occurring only once. This sample comprised peripheral blood, obtained on day 0 of AZD1222 vaccination. Receptors were obtained from an adult in good health.

This clone appeared once. The chain combines TRBV27 with TRBJ2-5, with D tentatively TRBD2 (6 bases). This CDR3 is built from 15 residues. In germline, CDR1 is MNHEY, CDR2 SMNVEV (reference sequence). Trimming removed 6 bases at V and 7 bases at J, with 21 bases between. This CDR3 reads CASSRGGYSQGTQYF. DNA of the CDR3: TGTGCCAGCAGCCGAGGAGGGTACAGCCAGGGGACCCAGTACTTC.

This sequence joins TRBV3-1 (or the pseudogene TRBV3-2) and TRBJ1-3, with 7 bases identical to TRBD1. J lost 3 bases, V lost 2 bases, and 4 bases had no gene match. CDR1 and CDR2 (germline): LGHDT, YNNKEL (reference sequence). This CDR3 comprises 15 residues. The chain's CDR3 is CASSQTTGSGNTIYF. CDR3 in DNA: TGTGCCAGCAGCCAAACGACAGGGAGTGGAAACACCATATATTTT.

This sequence joins TRBV6-6 and TRBJ1-5, with TRBD1 as a possible D gene (5 bases). The V gene's germline CDR1 is MNHNY and CDR2 SVGAGI (reference sequence). The CDR3 covers 16 residues. Trimming removed 3 bases at V and 3 bases at J, with 15 bases between. CDR3 region: CASSYSIDSINQPQHF. The CDR3 nucleotides read TGTGCCAGCAGTTATTCCATCGACAGTATCAATCAGCCCCAGCATTTT.

The genes are TRBV30 and TRBJ1-4, with D unclear. Germline V CDR1 and CDR2: GTSNPN, SVGIG (reference sequence). The CDR3 consists of 13 residues. Trimming removed 3 bases at V and 8 bases at J, with 13 bases between. The CDR3 here is CAWRPVSEEKLFF. CDR3 nucleotide sequence: TGTGCCTGGAGGCCTGTGTCGGAGGAAAAACTGTTTTTT.

The genes are TRBV7-2 and TRBJ1-5; D is unclear. V lost 1 base to trimming and J lost 5 bases, with 3 bases between them. This CDR3 comprises 12 residues. Germline CDR1 reads SGHTA; CDR2 reads FQGNSA. CDR3: CASSLGDQPQHF. As DNA, the CDR3 is TGTGCCAGCAGCTTAGGAGATCAGCCCCAGCATTTT.

The rearrangement uses TRBV15 and TRBJ1-1; D is undetermined. Germline CDR1 LNHNV, CDR2 YYDKDF (reference sequence). This CDR3 region has 13 residues. Trimming pared 3 bases from V and 6 bases from J, leaving 11 bases between. CDR3 nucleotide sequence: TGTGCCACCAGCAGGGAGGGCCCGGCTGAAGCTTTCTTT. Amino acids: CATSREGPAEAFF.

The chain employs TRBV19 and TRBJ2-3; 11 bases align to TRBD1. V gave up 2 bases and J gave up 5 bases; unmatched junction bases: 3. The CDR3 runs 15 residues. Looked up from germline, CDR1 is LNHDA and CDR2 is SQIVND (reference sequence). For the CDR3, the DNA is TGTGCCAGTAGTATACAGGACAGGGGGCGAGATACGCAGTATTTT. It specifies CASSIQDRGRDTQYF.

The V and J genes are TRBV6-5 and TRBJ2-1; the match to TRBD2 covers 9 bases. V trimming: 0 bases; J trimming: 9 bases; junction bases outside the gene matches: 3. Germline lookup yields CDR1 MNHEY and CDR2 SVGAGI. The CDR3 spans 14 residues. CDR3 nucleotides: TGTGCCAGCAGTTACTCGGGGACTAGCTTTGAGCAGTTCTTC. Protein: CASSYSGTSFEQFF.

The chain has TRBV21-1 and TRBJ2-7; no check of the table's D call, TRBD2, against the DNA was made. TRBV21-1 is described as a pseudogene. The CDR3 has 17 residues. The chain's CDR3 is CASSKALGSTPPYEQYF. DNA of the CDR3: TGTGCCAGCAGCAAAGCGCTTGGGAGCACACCACCCTACGAGCAGTACTTC.

The chain joins TRBV5-1 to TRBJ2-1, with D uncertain. CDR1 and CDR2 (germline): SGHRS, YFSETQ. V was cut by 0 bases and J by 4 bases, with 8 bases left in between. CDR3 size: 14 residues. DNA for the CDR3: TGCGCCAGCAGCTTGGAGGCCTATTACAATGAGCAGTTCTTC. Translated: CASSLEAYYNEQFF.

The chain is built from TRBV6-4 and TRBJ2-3; D is uncertain. Germline V gene sequence: CDR1 MRHNA, CDR2 SNTAGT. The CDR3 covers 13 residues. V dropped 3 bases and J dropped 4 bases, with 8 bases sitting between them. CDR3 residues: CASSEAMADTQYF. The CDR3 DNA reads as TGTGCCAGCAGTGAGGCTATGGCAGATACGCAGTATTTT.

V and J are TRBV20-1 and TRBJ1-3, with D perhaps TRBD1 (5 bases). The germline CDR1 and CDR2 sequences are DFQATT and SNEGSKA (reference sequence). The CDR3 has 14 residues. Trimming pared 3 bases from V and 0 bases from J, leaving 9 bases between. CDR3 DNA sequence: TGCAGTGCTAGTCACAGGCTCTCTGGAAACACCATATATTTT. Its translation: CSASHRLSGNTIYF.

The J gene is TRBJ2-2, the V gene TRBV11-2, with TRBD1 matching 7 bases. V lost 5 bases to trimming and J lost 3 bases; unmatched junction nucleotides: 3. Per germline, CDR1 SGHAT and CDR2 FQNNGV. The CDR3 covers 14 residues. For the CDR3, the DNA is TGTGCCAGCAGCGGGACAGACTACACCGGGGAGCTGTTTTTT. Translation gives CASSGTDYTGELFF.

This clone was seen once. The genes are TRBV15 and TRBJ1-3, with D possibly TRBD1 on 6 matching bases. Deletions cut 3 bases from V and 6 bases from J, with 9 bases between. Per the germline V gene, CDR1 is LNHNV and CDR2 is YYDKDF (reference sequence). This CDR3 spans 13 amino acids. The CDR3: CATSRDRSNTIYF. CDR3 bases: TGTGCCACCAGCAGGGACAGATCAAACACCATATATTTT.

A few counts support this clone. The chain couples TRBV11-3 to TRBJ2-7; no firm D call. Germline values: CDR1 SGHNT, CDR2 YENEEA. The V end lost 1 base, the J end lost 2 bases, and 6 bases lay between the germline ends. The CDR3 consists of 13 residues. The CDR3 here is CASSLGKAYEQYF. CDR3 bases: TGTGCCAGCAGCTTAGGAAAAGCCTACGAGCAGTACTTC.

The V gene is TRBV3-1 (or the pseudogene TRBV3-2), the J gene TRBJ2-3; 9 bases map to TRBD2. The CDR3 runs 14 residues. The germline V gene encodes CDR1 LGHDT and CDR2 YNNKEL (reference sequence). With V trimmed by 4 bases and J by 6 bases, 5 bases remained unmatched. This CDR3 is CASSRGTSSDTQYF. The CDR3 DNA reads TGTGCCAGCAGCCGGGGGACTAGCAGCGATACGCAGTATTTT.

The chain carries TRBV4-3 and TRBJ2-1; 9 bases are a match to TRBD2. Germline CDR1 is LGHNA and CDR2 is YSLEER. CDR3 size: 17 residues. The V and J ends lost 0 bases and 5 bases, in that order; junction bases with no gene match: 8. The chain's CDR3 is CASSQEVTGTSHNEQFF. Written as DNA, the CDR3 is TGCGCCAGCAGCCAAGAAGTCACGGGGACTAGCCACAATGAGCAGTTCTTC.

This chain uses TRBV7-2 with TRBJ2-3, with 9 bases that match TRBD2. The CDR3 spans 16 residues. J was trimmed by 3 bases and V by 1 base; bases with no gene match: 5. From germline, CDR1 is SGHTA and CDR2 FQGNSA. CDR3 DNA sequence: TGTGCCAGCAGCTTAGTAAGCGGGGGGCTAACAGATACGCAGTATTTT. Its translation: CASSLVSGGLTDTQYF.

The J gene is TRBJ1-2, the V gene TRBV30, with 7 bases lining up with TRBD1. Germline-derived CDR1 and CDR2 are GTSNPN and SVGIG (reference sequence). The length of the CDR3 is 12 residues. J was trimmed by 8 bases and V by 2 bases; bases with no gene match: 5. The DNA of the CDR3 is TGTGCCTGGAGTAAGGGGGCGGGGGGCTACACCTTC. Encoded protein: CAWSKGAGGYTF.